This T cell receptor (beta chain) is from a study of blood T cell repertoires in COVID-19. The CDR3 has 17 amino acids. V was clipped by 0 bases and J by 6 bases; unmatched bases: 7. Germline V gene lookup returns CDR1 MGHRA and CDR2 YSYEKL. Only in-frame clones appear in the TCRdb table, and some are missing; sequencing was by immunoSEQ multiplex PCR. This sample has 25,000 to 30,000 clones, with roughly 90% found just once. The TCR sequence derives from a human donor in a cohort sampled during active COVID-19. Sequencing input: peripheral blood. The chain carries TRBV4-1 and TRBJ1-5; 11 nucleotides match TRBD1. The CDR3 protein is CASSQDAGTGGFQPQHF. CDR3 coding DNA: TGCGCCAGCAGCCAAGATGCAGGGACAGGGGGATTTCAGCCCCAGCATTTT.